This T cell receptor (beta chain) stems from a study of beta chain features in type 1 diabetes (dated by TCRdb to the late 2010s). With respect to the entire study: Mean age, gender distribution, total cell number and subset yield were not different between patients and healthy donors. A total of roughly 99,000,000 sorted cells were examined across all samples, and the number of cells per subset was strongly correlated with RNA yield. The study compared TCRB repertoires of sorted circulating CD4+ T cell subsets between recently diagnosed type 1 diabetes patients and matched healthy donors. Naive and central memory subsets were obtained from all 30 or so donors, but regulatory and stem cell-like memory subsets were isolated from only 8 patients and roughly eight healthy donors.

Broader findings and caveats from the paper: Because cDNA was sequenced instead of genomic DNA, activated cells with high expression could be over-represented, although the groups did not differ in activation or CD3 levels. In all four CD4+ subsets, TCRB CDR3 length was moderately but significantly shorter in type 1 diabetes patients. Shorter templates might have been favored by PCR, but patient and control samples were amplified and corrected together, so both groups would have been affected equally by any skew. Fewer insertions and more nucleotide deletions at VDJ recombination sites were observed in patients with type 1 diabetes, implying thymic rearrangement abnormalities. Naive, central memory and regulatory TCRB repertoires appeared more similar among patients than among healthy donors. Because small numbers of individuals were included in the HLA sub-analyses, any influence of HLA type on TCRB rearrangement was left unresolved.

The junction carries 19 bases between V and J, which are trimmed by 6 bases and 1 base respectively. Counted from cysteine to phenylalanine, this CDR3 has 16 amino acids. Kept here is only the CDR3 DNA, which spans 48 bases and is read in frame from base 1. A few counts support this clone. The antigen this receptor binds is unknown. The sample holds no much larger clone one base away, and base qualities are not on file. All of the isolated RNA was reverse transcribed with the High Capacity cDNA Reverse Transcription Kit, so expressed TCRB transcripts were sequenced. Deep immunoSEQ sequencing was performed on naive, central memory and regulatory T cell samples, with an average of around 3.4 million total reads per sample. After sorted cells were lysed in RLT buffer, RNA was extracted with DNase-treated RNeasy Micro or Mini kits, with the choice depending on cell number. To prevent cross-contamination, each cell subset was processed individually, whereas patient and healthy donor samples were processed jointly. The immunoSEQ multiplex PCR was used to amplify TCRB sequences from cDNA, yielding 87-bp fragments that span the CDR3 region. Sequencing of the amplicons was performed on the Illumina HiSeq platform. Under the source paper's analysis protocol: Synthetic template baselines were used to correct PCR bias computationally, reads within Hamming distance 2 were collapsed, and singletons that could not be merged were discarded. Reads were aligned to IMGT to assign V, D and J genes, CDR3 length, and insertions or deletions at six rearrangement sites. Within each subset, clonotype counts were normalized to the number of sorted cells before true diversity and Gini coefficients were calculated with the tcR R package. Repertoire sharing was quantified using the overlap coefficient calculated on TCRB nucleotide sequences. Imported from immuneACCESS, the table was reduced by TCRdb to in-frame sequences with V and J called. These copies leave out some clones; in studies compared against another copy, an unresolved V gene accounts for under half, and the cause of the remainder is not known. V and J calls and clone size follow that table, whereas D and trimming were derived from the DNA. Counted in this sample were fewer than 200,000 clones; 10% of them appeared once. The ten largest clonotypes hold 0.45% to 0.6% of the sample.

Each donor gave one peripheral blood draw, averaging about 120 mL, which was collected into heparinised tubes. Naive, central memory, regulatory and stem cell-like memory CD4+ T cells were sorted on a BD FACSAria II using a panel including CD45RO, CCR7, CD25, CD127, CD95 and CD27. A purity above 98% was achieved for all sorted populations. Right away, PBMCs were isolated by Lymphoprep density gradient centrifugation and were stained directly, with no culture step. So that batch effects would be minimized, each experiment stained and sorted samples in pairs, pairing one healthy donor with one patient.

Recombination joined TRBV5-7 with TRBJ2-5; the D gene is perhaps TRBD1, on 6 matching bases. TRBV5-7 is an open reading frame, and its role is uncertain. Sequenced sample: central memory CD4+ T cells from blood. The clonotype comes from a man younger than 45 with type 1 diabetes. The nucleotide sequence is TGTGCCAGCAACCCGCCTCGGTCAGGGGTCCAAGAGACCCAGTACTTC. It translates to CASNPPRSGVQETQYF.